A single sample is the source of the 20 T cell receptor beta chains below, sequenced in a study of blood T cell repertoires in COVID-19. Measured with immunoSEQ multiplex PCR; TCRdb has only the in-frame clones, and not every one. The profile shows approximately 65,000 clones, 60% to 85% of them singletons. The sample consisted of peripheral blood. The source of these receptors is a human donor in a cohort sampled during active COVID-19.

This chain uses TRBV2 with TRBJ1-3; no clear D. V gave up 3 bases and J gave up 0 bases, with 12 bases separating them. CDR3 length: 16 amino acids. Germline values: CDR1 SNHLY, CDR2 FYNNEI. CDR3 coding DNA: TGTGCCAGCAGTGAGTACAGACATACCTCTGGAAACACCATATATTTT. As protein: CASSEYRHTSGNTIYF.

V gene TRBV29-1 combines with J gene TRBJ2-5; 9 bases fit TRBD2. The CDR3 loop spans 13 amino acids. V trimming: 6 bases; J trimming: 3 bases; junction bases outside the gene matches: 5. From germline, CDR1 is SQVTM and CDR2 ANQGSEA. The CDR3, as DNA: TGCAGCGTGCAGACTAGCGGAGAAGAGACCCAGTACTTC. Protein sequence: CSVQTSGEETQYF.

J is TRBJ2-3 and V is TRBV6-2 or TRBV6-3; D possibly corresponds to TRBD1 (5 bases). The V gene lost 0 bases and the J gene lost 2 bases, with 9 bases spanning the gap. This CDR3 is 15 amino acids long. CDR1 is MNHEY, CDR2 SVGEGT, per germline. The CDR3 reads CASSYSVRDTDTQYF. The CDR3 region has the DNA TGTGCCAGCAGTTACTCGGTCAGGGACACAGATACGCAGTATTTT.

This chain connects TRBV23-1 to TRBJ2-3; TRBD2 matches 8 bases. TRBV23-1 has ORF status, its function being uncertain. CDR3 length: 17 residues. V shed 7 bases and J 4 bases; nucleotides not matched to a gene: 16. The CDR3 nucleotides are TGCGCCAGCACTCACCCTCGGGGGACTAGTGAGCCAGATACGCAGTATTTT. Residues: CASTHPRGTSEPDTQYF.

As to this clone: Other DNA sequences in the same sample also yield this CDR3. The chain employs TRBV7-2 and TRBJ2-3; D gene uncertain. Germline assignment: CDR1 SGHTA and CDR2 FQGNSA. The length of the CDR3 is 13 residues. Between the trimmed V and J ends, which lost 0 bases and 3 bases, there was a span of 4 bases. The CDR3 bases are TGTGCCAGCAGCTTAGCCTATACAGATACGCAGTATTTT. This codes for CASSLAYTDTQYF.

V is TRBV27 and J is TRBJ2-6; TRBD2 agrees at 11 bases. Germline-derived CDR1 and CDR2 are MNHEY and SMNVEV (reference sequence). V gave up 5 bases and J gave up 0 bases; unmatched junction bases: 15. CDR3 length: 21 residues. The CDR3 DNA follows: TGTGCCAGCAGTCTTCGGCCCTTAGCGGGAGGGGGGTACTCTGGGGCCAACGTCCTGACTTTC. Its protein product is CASSLRPLAGGGYSGANVLTF. Combining the CDR3 with reference TRBV27 and TRBJ2-6 gives the whole variable domain EAQVTQNPRYLITVTGKKLTVTCSQNMNHEYMSWYRQDPGLGLRQIYYSMNVEVTDKGDVPEGYKVSRKEKRNFPLILESPSPNQTSLYFCASSLRPLAGGGYSGANVLTFGAGSRLTVL.

This sequence joins TRBV7-2 and TRBJ2-1; maybe TRBD1 (5 bases). Germline lookup yields CDR1 SGHTA and CDR2 FQGNSA. The CDR3 runs to 15 residues. V lost 5 bases and J lost 0, with 11 bases in between. The chain's CDR3 is CASSEQVSSYNEQFF. As DNA, the CDR3 is TGTGCCAGCAGCGAACAGGTTAGCTCCTACAATGAGCAGTTCTTC.

Here the CDR3 DNA reads TGTGCCAGCTCACCAGTGGGAGCGGTCACTGAAGCTTTCTTT. Its protein is CASSPVGAVTEAFF. This sequence joins TRBV18 and TRBJ1-1; no clear D gene. The CDR3 sequence is 14 residues long. Germline CDR1 is KGHSH and CDR2 is LQKENI. Between the trimmed V and J ends, which lost 2 bases and 4 bases, there was a span of 11 bases.

The V gene is TRBV5-1, the J gene TRBJ1-1; weak D call: TRBD1 (6 bases). CDR3 length equals 17 residues. V was clipped by 0 bases and J by 0 bases, with 15 bases between them. The germline gives CDR1 SGHRS, CDR2 YFSETQ. This chain's CDR3 is CASSLAGRGRMNTEAFF. DNA of the CDR3: TGCGCCAGCAGCTTGGCGGGCAGGGGTCGTATGAACACTGAAGCTTTCTTT.

The chain recombines TRBV28 with TRBJ2-6, with D possibly being TRBD1 (6 bases). The ends were cut back, 3 bases at V and 0 bases at J, with 6 bases in the middle. Germline values: CDR1 MDHEN, CDR2 SYDVKM. The length of the CDR3 is 15 residues. The CDR3 sequence is CASSFRGSGANVLTF. CDR3 DNA sequence: TGTGCCAGCAGTTTCAGGGGCTCTGGGGCCAACGTCCTGACTTTC.

The rearrangement uses TRBV28 and TRBJ1-5; weak D call: TRBD1 (5 bases). This CDR3 contains 16 residues. V was clipped by 1 base and J by 4 bases, with 14 bases between them. Germline CDR1 and CDR2: MDHEN and SYDVKM. CDR3 in amino acids: CASSLYVRRGNQPQHF. The CDR3 nucleotides are TGTGCCAGCAGTTTATACGTCCGAAGGGGAAATCAGCCCCAGCATTTT.

The rearrangement links TRBV27 to TRBJ2-7; 12 bases agree with TRBD1. J gave up 3 bases and V 6 bases, and 9 bases lay outside the gene matches. Per the germline V gene, CDR1 is MNHEY and CDR2 is SMNVEV (reference sequence). The CDR3 has 16 amino acids. The CDR3 DNA reads TGTGCCAGCAGCACTTCCGGGACAGGGGGCGTCTACGAGCAGTACTTC. Translation gives CASSTSGTGGVYEQYF.

The gene calls are TRBV10-3 and TRBJ2-2; D might be TRBD1 (5 bases). The germline CDR1 and CDR2 sequences are ENHRY and SYGVKD. Trimming cost V 2 bases and J 0 bases, with 16 bases left between them. This CDR3 comprises 18 residues. The CDR3 DNA is TGTGCCATCAGTGAGCCGGAACTGGGGCCCACGAACACCGGGGAGCTGTTTTTT. Residues: CAISEPELGPTNTGELFF.

The chain is built from TRBV28 and TRBJ2-1, with 9 nucleotides matching TRBD2. This CDR3 has 17 residues. V trimming: 0 bases; J trimming: 0 bases; junction bases outside the gene matches: 3. Germline CDR1 MDHEN, CDR2 SYDVKM. CDR3 in DNA: TGTGCCAGCAGTTTATGGCGGGAGGGCCTCTCCTACAATGAGCAGTTCTTC. Encoded protein: CASSLWREGLSYNEQFF.

This sequence joins TRBV5-1 and TRBJ1-2, with D possibly being TRBD1 (5 bases). This CDR3 spans 15 amino acids. Trimming took off 4 bases at V and 4 bases at J, with 17 bases between the two ends. CDR1 is SGHRS and CDR2 is YFSETQ in the germline V gene. The CDR3 protein is CASSPDSFPIYGYTF. CDR3 DNA: TGCGCCAGCAGCCCCGACAGTTTTCCGATCTATGGCTACACCTTC.

The CDR3 DNA is TGTGCCAGCAGCGCGGACAGCTATGGCTACACCTTC. Its protein product is CASSADSYGYTF. V usage is TRBV5-6 and J usage is TRBJ1-2; weak D call: TRBD1 (6 bases). Looked up from germline, CDR1 is SGHDT and CDR2 is YYEEEE. This CDR3 comprises 12 residues. The V gene lost 4 bases and the J gene lost 4 bases, with 8 bases spanning the gap.

By sample share, this clone is medium-sized. The chain carries TRBV5-1 and TRBJ2-3; possible D gene TRBD1, 5 bases. Germline-derived CDR1 and CDR2 are SGHRS and YFSETQ. The CDR3 extends over 14 amino acids. Trimming removed 0 bases at V and 6 bases at J, with 11 bases between. CDR3 region: CASSLGQGVDTQYF. CDR3 bases: TGCGCCAGCAGCTTGGGGCAGGGTGTGGATACGCAGTATTTT. The variable domain in full, with the rest retrieved from reference TRBV5-1 and TRBJ2-3, is KAGVTQTPRYLIKTRGQQVTLSCSPISGHRSVSWYQQTPGQGLQFLFEYFSETQRNKGNFPGRFSGRQFSNSRSEMNVSTLELGDSALYLCASSLGQGVDTQYFGPGTRLTVL.

This clone was detected a few times. The chain joins TRBV12-3 or TRBV12-4 to TRBJ1-5; a possible D gene is TRBD1 (5 bases). The ends were cut back, 6 bases at V and 4 bases at J, with 10 bases in the middle. The CDR3 totals 13 residues. The CDR3 sequence: CASSLGENQPQHF. The DNA of the CDR3 is TGTGCCAGCAGCCTAGGGGAAAATCAGCCCCAGCATTTT.

This clone was seen more than once but under ten times. This sequence joins TRBV7-2 and TRBJ1-1, with a weak D call TRBD1 (6 bases). Trimming removed 3 bases at V and 7 bases at J, with 12 bases between. Per germline, CDR1 SGHTA and CDR2 FQGNSA. The length of the CDR3 is 13 residues. The CDR3 DNA is TGTGCCAGCAGCTTCGACAGGCTCCGTGAAGCTTTCTTT. It specifies CASSFDRLREAFF.

This chain connects TRBV10-3 to TRBJ2-2, with 15 bases matching TRBD2. Germline V CDR1 and CDR2: ENHRY, SYGVKD. The CDR3 covers 18 residues. J was trimmed by 1 base and V by 7 bases; bases with no gene match: 7. The CDR3, as DNA: TGTGCCATCACCCGGGGACTAGCGGGGGGACTGAACACCGGGGAGCTGTTTTTT. Protein product: CAITRGLAGGLNTGELFF.